Described below is a single T cell receptor (beta chain) sequence and its context. These data belong to a study of blood T cell repertoires in COVID-19. Profiled with immunoSEQ multiplex PCR; TCRdb holds only in-frame clones, not every one. The sample has approximately 200,000 clones, around 82% seen once; the top ten hold about an eighth. Per the germline V gene, CDR1 is GTSNPN and CDR2 is SVGIG (reference sequence). There are 14 residues in the CDR3. Trimming shortened V by 2 bases and J by 2 bases, and 10 bases separated the two germline ends. This receptor was taken from a man aged 35-49 years who had recovered from COVID-19. Sequenced material: PBMCs or T cells enriched from blood (not recorded which). The rearrangement links TRBV30 to TRBJ2-1; no definite D call. As DNA, the CDR3 is TGTGCCTGGAGTAATCTCGGTCCCTACAATGAGCAGTTCTTC. This codes for CAWSNLGPYNEQFF.